This TCR beta chain was identified during a study of blood T cells in healthy people across ages. A second PCR of about 6 to 12 cycles used a sample-barcoded 5' primer and a J-beta primer mix. TCRdb passed the 5' RACE reads through MiXCR, listing each CDR3 protein once. The repertoire consists of over 1,200,000 distinct CDR3 sequences, with approximately 60% occurring once and the leading ten covering 6.5% to 8.5%. Sequences were obtained from blood. The TCR sequence derives from a man between 18 and 35 years old in good health.

CDR3 nucleotides: TGCAGTGCTAGGACTAGCGGTTTTCAAGAGACCCAGTACTTC. This translates into CSARTSGFQETQYF. The chain combines TRBV20-1 with TRBJ2-5; 9 nucleotides agree with TRBD2. CDR1 is DFQATT and CDR2 is SNEGSKA in the germline V gene (reference sequence). The CDR3 contains 14 residues. V lost 3 bases to trimming and J lost 2 bases; unmatched junction nucleotides: 4.